These 18 T cell receptor beta chains came from one sample sequenced in a study of blood T cell repertoires in COVID-19 (dated by TCRdb to the early 2020s). Library preparation was by the immunoSEQ multiplex PCR assay. The source is immuneACCESS, and TCRdb retained only in-frame sequences with V and J called. Part of the clones is not carried over; for the studies checked, unresolved V genes explain less than half of this, and the remainder is unexplained. This sample holds some 270,000 clones; roughly 87% were observed only once. The ten largest clones add up to 4% to 5% of the sample. The specimen sequenced was peripheral blood. Source of these receptors: a woman between 40 and 55 years old who had recovered from COVID-19.

This rearrangement joins TRBV3-1 (or the pseudogene TRBV3-2) to TRBJ1-2, with TRBD1 matching over 8 bases. The germline CDR1 and CDR2 sequences are LGHDT and YNNKEL (reference sequence). Unmatched junction bases numbered 6, after V lost 1 base and J lost 5 bases. The CDR3 contains 15 residues. The CDR3: CASSQGQGTRYGYTF. The CDR3 region has the DNA TGTGCCAGCAGCCAAGGACAGGGGACGAGGTATGGCTACACCTTC.

The chain uses TRBV5-1 and TRBJ1-5, with D tentatively TRBD1 (6 bases). The CDR3 has 15 residues. Deletions cut 0 bases from V and 0 bases from J, with 7 bases between. The germline V gene encodes CDR1 SGHRS and CDR2 YFSETQ. The CDR3 loop reads CASSLAGDSNQPQHF. CDR3 coding DNA: TGCGCCAGCAGCTTGGCAGGGGATAGCAATCAGCCCCAGCATTTT. Full variable domain (missing parts from reference TRBV5-1 and TRBJ1-5): KAGVTQTPRYLIKTRGQQVTLSCSPISGHRSVSWYQQTPGQGLQFLFEYFSETQRNKGNFPGRFSGRQFSNSRSEMNVSTLELGDSALYLCASSLAGDSNQPQHFGDGTRLSIL.

The CDR3 spells CASSLTGSLNEQFF. The CDR3 DNA reads as TGTGCCAGCAGTCTGACGGGATCTCTCAATGAGCAGTTCTTC. The J gene is TRBJ2-1, the V gene TRBV28, with TRBD2 as a possible D gene (5 bases). This CDR3 contains 14 residues. Germline V CDR1 and CDR2: MDHEN, SYDVKM. Trimming cost V 5 bases and J 6 bases, with 14 bases left between them.

As concerns this clone: Other DNA sequences in this specimen translate into the identical CDR3. This chain links TRBV9 with TRBJ2-2; D is unclear. Between the trimmed V and J ends, which lost 0 bases and 4 bases, there was a span of 4 bases. This CDR3 comprises 13 residues. Germline CDR1 is SGDLS and CDR2 is YYNGEE. The DNA for the CDR3 is TGTGCCAGCAGCGTAGGCGGCACCGGGGAGCTGTTTTTT. It is translated as CASSVGGTGELFF.

The chain recombines TRBV5-4 with TRBJ2-1; 12 bases match TRBD2. The V gene's germline CDR1 is SGHNT and CDR2 YYREEE (reference sequence). V was pared by 2 bases and J by 6 bases, with 9 bases of the junction left unmatched. This CDR3 has 17 residues. The CDR3 loop reads CASSFSLAGGPGNEQFF. Written as DNA, the CDR3 is TGTGCCAGCAGCTTTAGCCTAGCGGGGGGGCCGGGCAATGAGCAGTTCTTC.

This clone was observed a handful of times. Other DNA sequences within the sample encode an identical CDR3. The V gene is TRBV28, the J gene TRBJ1-5; D not certain. This CDR3 has 13 residues. V was trimmed by 2 bases and J by 5 bases, leaving 7 bases between them. CDR1 is MDHEN and CDR2 is SYDVKM in the germline V gene. This chain's CDR3 is CASSLRSDQPQHF. The DNA for the CDR3 is TGTGCCAGCAGTTTACGGTCGGATCAGCCCCAGCATTTT. Combining the CDR3 with reference TRBV28 and TRBJ1-5 gives the whole variable domain DVKVTQSSRYLVKRTGEKVFLECVQDMDHENMFWYRQDPGLGLRLIYFSYDVKMKEKGDIPEGYSVSREKKERFSLILESASTNQTSMYLCASSLRSDQPQHFGDGTRLSIL.

The J gene is TRBJ2-7, the V gene TRBV19, with TRBD1 identical over 9 bases. V gave up 5 bases and J gave up 0 bases; unmatched junction bases: 14. Germline assignment: CDR1 LNHDA and CDR2 SQIVND (reference sequence). CDR3 length equals 18 residues. As DNA, the CDR3 is TGTGCCAGTAGTCACCGGGACAGGGCACCCGTTCCCTCCTACGAGCAGTACTTC. Translating gives CASSHRDRAPVPSYEQYF.

The rearrangement links TRBV2 to TRBJ2-5; possibly TRBD1 for D (5 bases). V was pared by 4 bases and J by 5 bases, with 14 bases between. Germline loops: CDR1 SNHLY, CDR2 FYNNEI. CDR3 length: 14 residues. CDR3 loop: CASSVDQGTETQYF. In nucleotides, the CDR3 is TGTGCCAGCAGTGTCGATCAGGGAACGGAGACCCAGTACTTC.

This chain joins TRBV28 and TRBJ2-7, with D unresolved. Germline assignment: CDR1 MDHEN and CDR2 SYDVKM. The V and J ends lost 5 bases and 2 bases respectively, with 7 bases between them. This CDR3 region has 12 residues. The CDR3 region has the DNA TGTGCCAGCAGTATCTATACCTACGAGCAGTACTTC. This translates into CASSIYTYEQYF.

The rearrangement joins TRBV21-1 to TRBJ2-7; the table calls TRBD1, which could not be checked here. TRBV21-1 is classified as a pseudogene. The CDR3 sequence is 18 residues long. CDR3 sequence: CASSRESIIQGPPYEQYV. The CDR3 nucleotides are TGTGCCAGCAGCAGAGAATCTATTATACAGGGGCCCCCCTACGAGCAGTACGTC.

J is TRBJ1-2 and V is TRBV9; 10 nucleotides match TRBD1. The CDR3 spans 18 residues. The V and J ends lost 3 bases and 4 bases, in that order; junction bases with no gene match: 15. Germline-derived CDR1 and CDR2 are SGDLS and YYNGEE. This CDR3 is CASSARLITGQGSYGYTF. The CDR3 nucleotides are TGTGCCAGCAGCGCCCGACTGATTACGGGACAGGGGTCCTATGGCTACACCTTC.

In its sample, this clone was seen a few times. This sequence joins TRBV10-2 and TRBJ1-2, with D perhaps matching TRBD1 (6 bases). Germline CDR1 is WSHSY and CDR2 is SAAADI. Trimming took 0 bases from V and 7 from J, leaving 18 bases between them. This CDR3 has 16 amino acids. This chain's CDR3 is CASSESIQGLIRGYTF. The CDR3 region has the DNA TGCGCCAGCAGTGAGTCGATACAGGGTCTTATTCGTGGCTACACCTTC.

The rearrangement joins TRBV9 to TRBJ2-2, with D uncertain. The CDR3 runs 10 residues. V was cut by 8 bases and J by 5 bases, with 4 bases left in between. Germline V gene sequence: CDR1 SGDLS, CDR2 YYNGEE. CDR3 sequence reads: CARRTGELFF. The DNA of the CDR3 is TGTGCCAGGCGTACCGGGGAGCTGTTTTTT.

The V gene is TRBV28, the J gene TRBJ2-5, with 7 bases lining up with TRBD2. Germline CDR1 and CDR2: MDHEN and SYDVKM. This CDR3 comprises 14 residues. With 3 bases clipped from V and 4 bases from J, the junction kept 5 bases outside the gene matches. CDR3 nucleotides: TGTGCCAGCAGTTTGTTGGGGGGGGGAGAGACCCAGTACTTC. Translating it yields CASSLLGGGETQYF. The entire variable domain, with the rest obtained from reference TRBV28 and TRBJ2-5, is as follows: DVKVTQSSRYLVKRTGEKVFLECVQDMDHENMFWYRQDPGLGLRLIYFSYDVKMKEKGDIPEGYSVSREKKERFSLILESASTNQTSMYLCASSLLGGGETQYFGPGTRLLVL.

V usage is TRBV19 and J usage is TRBJ2-5, with D possibly TRBD1 on 6 matching bases. Trimming cost V 2 bases and J 3 bases, with 16 bases left between them. Germline loops: CDR1 LNHDA, CDR2 SQIVND (reference sequence). CDR3 length equals 16 residues. The CDR3 spells CASSIRGGGFEETQYF. Here the CDR3 DNA reads TGTGCCAGTAGTATAAGAGGGGGTGGCTTCGAAGAGACCCAGTACTTC.

The chain joins TRBV10-2 to TRBJ2-7; D is ambiguous. Germline CDR1 WSHSY, CDR2 SAAADI. This CDR3 has 13 residues. V lost 8 bases to trimming and J lost 3 bases, with 14 bases between them. CDR3 bases: TGCGCCAGCGGGCCTCAGAGTGGCTACGAGCAGTACGTC. This translates into CASGPQSGYEQYV.

This chain joins TRBV5-4 and TRBJ2-7; 9 bases match TRBD2. The germline gives CDR1 SGHNT, CDR2 YYREEE (reference sequence). This CDR3 region has 16 residues. V was pared by 0 bases and J by 2 bases, with 6 bases of the junction left unmatched. CDR3 residues: CASSLGAGGPTYEQYF. The CDR3, as DNA: TGTGCCAGCAGCTTGGGAGCGGGGGGACCAACCTACGAGCAGTACTTC.

This clone was recorded a few times. The rearrangement uses TRBV25-1 and TRBJ2-7; 8 positions match TRBD2. The CDR3 totals 14 residues. Germline CDR1 and CDR2: MGHDK and SYGVNS. Unmatched junction bases numbered 6, after V lost 2 bases and J lost 6 bases. Here the CDR3 reads CASSELGGALEQYF. CDR3 bases: TGTGCCAGCAGTGAACTCGGGGGGGCTCTCGAGCAGTACTTC.